The text below deals with one T cell receptor (beta chain). The data are from a study of blood T cell repertoires in COVID-19. Method: immunoSEQ multiplex PCR; TCRdb's copy keeps in-frame clones and lacks some. The table shows about 99,000 clones, with around 83% occurring only once. The length of the CDR3 is 14 residues. The germline gives CDR1 SGHTS, CDR2 YDEGEE. The V and J ends lost 2 bases and 4 bases respectively, with 10 bases between them. The specimen sequenced was peripheral blood. The receptor was derived from a man in his sixties or seventies with active or convalescent COVID-19. The rearrangement joins TRBV5-8 to TRBJ1-5, with D tentatively TRBD1 (5 bases). In nucleotides, the CDR3 is TGTGCCAGCAGCTTTCCAGGGCCGAATCAGCCCCAGCATTTT. This translates into CASSFPGPNQPQHF.